These 4 T cell receptor beta chains originate from one sample sequenced in a study of blood T cells in healthy people across ages. For the second PCR, which ran for about 7 to 11 cycles, a sample-barcoded 5' primer and a J-beta primer mix were used. TCRdb re-called the 5' RACE reads with MiXCR, one entry per CDR3 protein. The repertoire has around 500,000 distinct CDR3 sequences, under 55% of them found once; the top ten carry approximately 25%. Sequencing was performed on blood. The origin of the receptors is a man older than 75 in good health.

This clonotype was observed once. A much larger clone differs from this one at a single base, so this may be a read error. This rearrangement joins TRBV29-1 to TRBJ2-3; unclear D gene. The CDR3 length is 14 residues. Per germline, CDR1 SQVTM and CDR2 ANQGSEA. Trimming removed 7 bases from V and 3 bases from J, with 17 bases in between. The CDR3 here is CSAANRFRTDTQYF. The CDR3 nucleotides read TGCAGCGCGGCGAACCGGTTCCGGACAGATACGCAGTATTTT.

Note on this clonotype: An end of the junction differs from the germline gene, which may be a read error. The rearrangement links TRBV20-1 to TRBJ1-6; 8 bases match TRBD1. This CDR3 comprises 13 residues. CDR1 and CDR2 (germline): DFQATT, SNEGSKA (reference sequence). CDR3 sequence (DNA): TGTAGTGCTAGTACAGGGGGATATTCACCCCTCCACTTT. Translated: CSASTGGYSPLHF.

This chain joins TRBV3-1 and TRBJ1-1, with a tentative D call TRBD1 (6 bases). The CDR3 consists of 14 residues. Germline values: CDR1 LGHDT, CDR2 YNNKEL (reference sequence). V lost 1 base and J lost 5, with 11 bases in between. CDR3 loop: CASSQVRGGTEAFF. Here the CDR3 DNA reads TGTGCCAGCAGCCAAGTCAGGGGTGGTACTGAAGCTTTCTTT.

The rearrangement uses TRBV2 and TRBJ1-5, with no clear D. V was cut by 4 bases and J by 3 bases, with 4 bases left in between. CDR3 length: 12 amino acids. CDR1 is SNHLY and CDR2 is FYNNEI in the germline V gene. The CDR3 region has the DNA TGTGCCAGCAGTGTGACCAATCAGCCCCAGCATTTT. Its protein is CASSVTNQPQHF.